This TCR beta chain was sequenced for a study of metastatic and nonmetastatic thyroid tumors. Study background: Blood and tumor or nodule tissue repertoires from malignant and benign thyroid patients were compared.

Study processing details: The study's classifier, a distant-metastasis tool for papillary thyroid cancer, was built using CDR3 differences across clinicopathological groups. With MiXCR, TCRdb reprocessed the PCR reads. The V and J calls and clone size come from TCRdb's table, not from the authors' own analysis. Of about 43,000 clones in the sample, roughly 3.1% were seen once. This clone was seen repeatedly, ten times or more. The antigen is undetermined. The CDR3 is 14 residues long. V was clipped by 5 bases and J by 4 bases, with 16 bases between them. Germline-derived CDR1 and CDR2 are SGHDT and YYEEEE. Study observations and caveats: Relative to benign nodules, malignant thyroid tumors were reportedly characterized by significantly elevated TCR beta diversity in blood and tumor.

Before thyroid surgery, none of the patients had received any treatment. The chain combines TRBV5-6 with TRBJ2-7, with D unclear. The material sequenced was blood. The sequence was collected from a female donor with papillary thyroid cancer or a benign thyroid nodule (not recorded which). Some clones in this sample may be carry-over from other donors' samples. CDR3 loop: CASRPTQVPYEQYF. The DNA of the CDR3 is TGTGCCAGCAGGCCGACTCAAGTCCCTTACGAGCAGTACTTC.